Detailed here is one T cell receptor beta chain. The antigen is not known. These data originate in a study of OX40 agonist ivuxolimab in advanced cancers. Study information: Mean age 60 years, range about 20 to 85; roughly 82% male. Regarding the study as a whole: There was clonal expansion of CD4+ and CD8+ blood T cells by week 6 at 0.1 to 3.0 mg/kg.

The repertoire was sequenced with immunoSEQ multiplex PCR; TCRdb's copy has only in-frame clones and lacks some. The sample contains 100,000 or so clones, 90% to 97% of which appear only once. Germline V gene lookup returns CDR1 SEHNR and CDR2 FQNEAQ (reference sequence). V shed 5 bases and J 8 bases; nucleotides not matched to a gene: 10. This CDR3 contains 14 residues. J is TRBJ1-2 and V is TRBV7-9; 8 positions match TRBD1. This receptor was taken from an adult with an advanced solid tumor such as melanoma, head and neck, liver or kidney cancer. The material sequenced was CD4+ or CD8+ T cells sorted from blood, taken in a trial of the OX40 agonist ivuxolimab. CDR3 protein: CASSLPDRAGGYTF. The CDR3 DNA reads TGTGCCAGCAGCCTCCCGGACAGGGCAGGCGGCTACACCTTC.